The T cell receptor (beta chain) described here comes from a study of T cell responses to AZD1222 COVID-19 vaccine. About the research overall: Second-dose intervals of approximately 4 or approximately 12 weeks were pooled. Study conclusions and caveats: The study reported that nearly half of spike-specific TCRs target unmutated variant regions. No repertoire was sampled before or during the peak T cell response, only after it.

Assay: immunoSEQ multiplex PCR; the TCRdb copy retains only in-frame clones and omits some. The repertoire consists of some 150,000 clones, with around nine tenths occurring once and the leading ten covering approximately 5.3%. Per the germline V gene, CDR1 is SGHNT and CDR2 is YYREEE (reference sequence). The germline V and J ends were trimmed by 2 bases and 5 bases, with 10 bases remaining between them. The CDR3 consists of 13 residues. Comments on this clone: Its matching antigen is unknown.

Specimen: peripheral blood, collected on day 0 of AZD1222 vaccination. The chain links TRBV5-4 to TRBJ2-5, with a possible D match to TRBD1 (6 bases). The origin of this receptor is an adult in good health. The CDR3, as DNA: TGTGCCAGCAGCTTTAGGGGGATGGAGACCCAGTACTTC. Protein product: CASSFRGMETQYF.